This is a list of T cell receptor beta chains from one sample in a study of T cell changes during pregnancy in multiple sclerosis. The data were produced by immunoSEQ multiplex PCR, yet TCRdb's version contains in-frame clones alone and is incomplete. This sample has about 59,000 clones; roughly 93% occur once, and the top ten carry around 2.5%. The sample consisted of CD8+ T cells from peripheral blood mononuclear cells, taken in the third trimester of pregnancy. These receptors all come from a female donor with multiple sclerosis, enrolled in a pregnancy study. Each CDR3 is given with its conserved first and last residue. Each record gives: D gene, J gene, V gene, clone size, CDR3 DNA, CDR3 protein. D genes are given only for firm matches. Clone size is given for some rows only: seen once, a few or many times, or a class if the clone is expanded.

D gene: TRBD1; J gene: TRBJ2-3; V gene: TRBV6-5; clone size: NA; CDR3 DNA: TGTGCCAGCGGCCTTTCGGGACAGGGGCCAGATACGCAGTATTTT; CDR3 protein: CASGLSGQGPDTQYF
D gene: TRBD2; J gene: TRBJ2-7; V gene: TRBV6-5; clone size: NA; CDR3 DNA: TGTGCCAGCAGTTACGGGACTAGCTCCTACGAGCAGTACTTC; CDR3 protein: CASSYGTSSYEQYF
D gene: NA; J gene: TRBJ1-1; V gene: TRBV27; clone size: NA; CDR3 DNA: TGTGCCAGCAGCCGGGGTACTGAAGCTTTCTTT; CDR3 protein: CASSRGTEAFF
D gene: NA; J gene: TRBJ1-2; V gene: TRBV19; clone size: once; CDR3 DNA: TGTGCCTCTTCATCCGGTTCCCAATATGGCTACACCTTC; CDR3 protein: CASSSGSQYGYTF
D gene: TRBD1; J gene: TRBJ1-1; V gene: TRBV29-1; clone size: NA; CDR3 DNA: TGCAGCGTGTCCGGGGGACAGTTGAACACTGAAGCTTTCTTT; CDR3 protein: CSVSGGQLNTEAFF
D gene: TRBD2; J gene: TRBJ2-7; V gene: TRBV7-2; clone size: NA; CDR3 DNA: TGTGCCAGCAGCTTCCTAGCGGACTACGAGCAGTACTTC; CDR3 protein: CASSFLADYEQYF
D gene: TRBD1; J gene: TRBJ1-1; V gene: TRBV6-1; clone size: NA; CDR3 DNA: TGTGCCAGCAGTGCGAACAGGGGTCTGAACACTGAAGCTTTCTTT; CDR3 protein: CASSANRGLNTEAFF
D gene: TRBD1; J gene: TRBJ2-7; V gene: TRBV6-1; clone size: NA; CDR3 DNA: TGTGCCAGCAGTGAAGCAGAGGACAGGGGGGCGTACGAGCAGTACTTC; CDR3 protein: CASSEAEDRGAYEQYF
D gene: TRBD1; J gene: TRBJ2-7; V gene: TRBV13; clone size: NA; CDR3 DNA: TGTGCCAGCAGCTCGACGACCGGGACAGGGACCTACGAGCAGTACTTC; CDR3 protein: CASSSTTGTGTYEQYF
D gene: NA; J gene: TRBJ1-2; V gene: TRBV5-1; clone size: NA; CDR3 DNA: TGCGCCAGCAGCTTGGGGGGTGCGGGCTATGGCTACACCTTC; CDR3 protein: CASSLGGAGYGYTF
D gene: TRBD2; J gene: TRBJ2-1; V gene: TRBV30; clone size: NA; CDR3 DNA: TGTGCCTGGAGTGTAGGGCTAGCGGGAGACTATGAGCAGTTCTTC; CDR3 protein: CAWSVGLAGDYEQFF
D gene: TRBD2; J gene: TRBJ2-3; V gene: TRBV5-6; clone size: once; CDR3 DNA: TGTGCCAGCAGCTTGGCAGGCGGGAGGGCGGATACGCAGTATTTT; CDR3 protein: CASSLAGGRADTQYF
D gene: TRBD2; J gene: TRBJ2-1; V gene: TRBV29-1; clone size: NA; CDR3 DNA: TGCAGCGTTGAAGGACTAGCGGGAGGCGCCTACAATGAGCAGTTCTTC; CDR3 protein: CSVEGLAGGAYNEQFF
D gene: TRBD1; J gene: TRBJ1-2; V gene: TRBV29-1; clone size: NA; CDR3 DNA: TGCAGCGTTGGAACAGGGGGTTGGACGGTAAATGGCTACACCTTC; CDR3 protein: CSVGTGGWTVNGYTF
D gene: NA; J gene: TRBJ2-1; V gene: TRBV10-3; clone size: NA; CDR3 DNA: TGTGCCATCAGTGCGGAGTTCGGGGATGAGCAGTTCTTC; CDR3 protein: CAISAEFGDEQFF
D gene: NA; J gene: TRBJ1-5; V gene: TRBV7-9; clone size: NA; CDR3 DNA: TGTGCCAGCAGCTTGGGTCCCGACGGAGCGTATAGCAATCAGCCCCAGCATTTT; CDR3 protein: CASSLGPDGAYSNQPQHF
D gene: NA; J gene: TRBJ1-3; V gene: TRBV28; clone size: NA; CDR3 DNA: TGTGCCAGCAGTCCAATCGGGGGAAACACCATATATTTT; CDR3 protein: CASSPIGGNTIYF
D gene: NA; J gene: TRBJ2-7; V gene: TRBV6-5; clone size: NA; CDR3 DNA: TGTGCCAGCAGACACCTAGGCGAGCAGTACTTC; CDR3 protein: CASRHLGEQYF
D gene: TRBD1; J gene: TRBJ2-1; V gene: TRBV7-2; clone size: NA; CDR3 DNA: TGTGCCAGCAGCTTAGGAGGGGGCGGTGAGCAGTTCTTC; CDR3 protein: CASSLGGGGEQFF
D gene: NA; J gene: TRBJ1-4; V gene: TRBV6-5; clone size: NA; CDR3 DNA: TGTGCCAGCAGTCTACTAATGATGGAAAAACTGTTTTTT; CDR3 protein: CASSLLMMEKLFF
D gene: TRBD2; J gene: TRBJ2-1; V gene: TRBV18; clone size: NA; CDR3 DNA: TGTGCCAGCTCATTTTCCTCCGGGACTAGATCCTACAATGAGCAGTTCTTC; CDR3 protein: CASSFSSGTRSYNEQFF
D gene: NA; J gene: TRBJ2-7; V gene: TRBV4-1; clone size: NA; CDR3 DNA: TGCGCCAGCAGCCAAGCCCGGGGGTACGAGCAGTACTTC; CDR3 protein: CASSQARGYEQYF
D gene: TRBD1; J gene: TRBJ1-1; V gene: TRBV18; clone size: NA; CDR3 DNA: TGTGCCAGCTCACGTACGGACAGGGGGACTATGAACACTGAAGCTTTCTTT; CDR3 protein: CASSRTDRGTMNTEAFF
D gene: TRBD1; J gene: TRBJ2-5; V gene: TRBV7-8; clone size: NA; CDR3 DNA: TGTGCCAGCAGCTACCGCCGGGACAGGGGCTTTAGGGGAGTGACCCAGTACTTC; CDR3 protein: CASSYRRDRGFRGVTQYF
D gene: NA; J gene: TRBJ1-4; V gene: TRBV14; clone size: NA; CDR3 DNA: TGTGCCAGCAGCCAGGGGGCCATCGAAAAACTGTTTTTT; CDR3 protein: CASSQGAIEKLFF
D gene: TRBD2; J gene: TRBJ2-7; V gene: TRBV7-6; clone size: NA; CDR3 DNA: TGTGCCAGCAGCCCACTAGCGGGCCGCTCCTACGAGCAGTACTTC; CDR3 protein: CASSPLAGRSYEQYF
D gene: TRBD1; J gene: TRBJ2-3; V gene: TRBV30; clone size: NA; CDR3 DNA: TGTGCCTGGAGTGTAGGGGGCGGAAGCACAGATACGCAGTATTTT; CDR3 protein: CAWSVGGGSTDTQYF
D gene: TRBD2; J gene: TRBJ2-1; V gene: TRBV5-1; clone size: NA; CDR3 DNA: TGCGCCAGCAGCTCCCCCCGGGGAGGGCCCTACAATGAGCAGTTCTTC; CDR3 protein: CASSSPRGGPYNEQFF
D gene: NA; J gene: TRBJ2-2; V gene: TRBV11-3; clone size: NA; CDR3 DNA: TGTGCCAGCAGCTTACGGGGGGCCGGCGGGGAGCTGTTTTTT; CDR3 protein: CASSLRGAGGELFF
D gene: TRBD1; J gene: TRBJ2-7; V gene: TRBV27; clone size: NA; CDR3 DNA: TGTGCCAGCAGTTTGTTCAGGGACAGGGGGAACGAGCAGTACTTC; CDR3 protein: CASSLFRDRGNEQYF
D gene: NA; J gene: TRBJ1-5; V gene: TRBV19; clone size: NA; CDR3 DNA: TGTGCCAGTAGTATATCAGGGTATCAGCCCCAGCATTTT; CDR3 protein: CASSISGYQPQHF
D gene: NA; J gene: TRBJ1-2; V gene: TRBV7-9; clone size: NA; CDR3 DNA: TGTGCCAGCAGCTTAGGAGGGAACTATGGCTACACCTTC; CDR3 protein: CASSLGGNYGYTF
D gene: TRBD1; J gene: TRBJ1-3; V gene: TRBV7-9; clone size: few; CDR3 DNA: TGTGCCAGCAGCGGGCGGACAGGGGCATCTGGAAACACCATATATTTT; CDR3 protein: CASSGRTGASGNTIYF
D gene: NA; J gene: TRBJ1-1; V gene: TRBV13; clone size: NA; CDR3 DNA: TGTGCCAGCAGCTTCGGCGTAACTCGGGTTGAAGCTTTCTTT; CDR3 protein: CASSFGVTRVEAFF
D gene: NA; J gene: TRBJ2-7; V gene: TRBV6-6; clone size: NA; CDR3 DNA: TGTGCCAGCAGCCAGCCCGGCCAGCCGGGCGAGCAGTACTTC; CDR3 protein: CASSQPGQPGEQYF
D gene: TRBD2; J gene: TRBJ2-1; V gene: TRBV5-1; clone size: NA; CDR3 DNA: TGCGCCAGCAGCTTAACATCGGGACTAGCGACCCAACGCTCCTACAATGAGCAGTTCTTC; CDR3 protein: CASSLTSGLATQRSYNEQFF
D gene: NA; J gene: TRBJ2-5; V gene: TRBV7-9; clone size: NA; CDR3 DNA: TGTGCCAGCAGCCCGATAGGGGGTTATTGGGAGACCCAGTACTTC; CDR3 protein: CASSPIGGYWETQYF
D gene: TRBD1; J gene: TRBJ2-7; V gene: TRBV5-6; clone size: NA; CDR3 DNA: TGTGCCAGCAGCCCAGACAGGGGGATCACCTACGAGCAGTACTTC; CDR3 protein: CASSPDRGITYEQYF
D gene: NA; J gene: TRBJ2-1; V gene: TRBV5-1; clone size: NA; CDR3 DNA: TGCGCCAGCAGCTTGATTGGCGGGGTATACAATGAGCAGTTCTTC; CDR3 protein: CASSLIGGVYNEQFF
D gene: NA; J gene: TRBJ1-1; V gene: TRBV14; clone size: few; CDR3 DNA: TGTGCCAGCAGCCTTGACAGGAACACTGAAGCTTTCTTT; CDR3 protein: CASSLDRNTEAFF
D gene: TRBD1; J gene: TRBJ1-2; V gene: TRBV6-1; clone size: once; CDR3 DNA: TGTGCCAGCAGTGAATATCCGAGACAGGGGGCGCCGGGTGGCTACACCTTC; CDR3 protein: CASSEYPRQGAPGGYTF
D gene: NA; J gene: TRBJ1-5; V gene: TRBV6-8; clone size: NA; CDR3 DNA: TGTGCCAGCAGGACGGACTGTAAAGGTCAGCCCCAGCATTTT; CDR3 protein: CASRTDCKGQPQHF
D gene: TRBD2; J gene: TRBJ2-1; V gene: TRBV5-1; clone size: NA; CDR3 DNA: TGCGCCAGCAGCCCACTGTCATCAACTAGCGGGACCTACAATGAGCAGTTCTTC; CDR3 protein: CASSPLSSTSGTYNEQFF
D gene: TRBD1; J gene: TRBJ2-2; V gene: TRBV6-4; clone size: NA; CDR3 DNA: TGTGCCAGCAGTGACTCGCAGGGGGCAACCGGGGAGCTGTTTTTT; CDR3 protein: CASSDSQGATGELFF